One and the same sample provided the 8 T cell receptor beta chains below, sequenced in a study of T-cell memory formation after mild COVID-19. Each CDR3 protein gets one entry after TCRdb re-called the 5' RACE reads with MiXCR. This repertoire shows just over 350,000 distinct CDR3 sequences, 13% to 15% found once; its top ten account for around 22%. The sample taken for sequencing was PBMCs or a T cell subset sorted from them (not recorded which). The receptors originated from a man aged 18 to 30 who had mild COVID-19 (a few samples of this study predate the infection). Cell type and time point are not known.

The chain carries TRBV12-3 or TRBV12-4 and TRBJ1-3, with D unclear. Trimming removed 5 bases from V and 0 bases from J, with 17 bases in between. The CDR3 is 17 amino acids. The CDR3 loop reads CASSPPGSAHSGNTIYF. The CDR3 DNA sequence: TGTGCCAGCAGTCCTCCGGGGTCTGCACACTCTGGAAACACCATATATTTT.

The CDR3 nucleotides are TGTGCCAGCAGTTCCCCACCGGCGGGACTCAGGGGGGGAGTCTACAATGAGCAGTTCTTC. Encoded protein: CASSSPPAGLRGGVYNEQFF. The chain couples TRBV6-6 to TRBJ2-1; D tentatively reads TRBD1 or TRBD2 (7 bases each). This CDR3 comprises 20 residues. Looked up from germline, CDR1 is MNHNY and CDR2 is SVGAGI (reference sequence). V dropped 4 bases and J dropped 3 bases, with 28 bases sitting between them.

The sample holds a few counts of this clonotype. The V call is TRBV18, the J call TRBJ2-5; a possible D gene is TRBD1 (7 bases). Germline lookup yields CDR1 KGHSH and CDR2 LQKENI. V was clipped by 5 bases and J by 5 bases, with 24 bases between them. CDR3 length: 17 residues. Here the CDR3 DNA reads TGTGCCAGCTCAACTTTTCAGGGGGAGGTGGATTCTGAGACCCAGTACTTC. Translating it yields CASSTFQGEVDSETQYF.

The CDR3 DNA sequence: TGTGCCAGCAGCCGCCCCGGGCTTGGGCAGGGGGCCCAAGAGACCCAGTACTTC. This gives the protein CASSRPGLGQGAQETQYF. The V and J genes are TRBV5-4 and TRBJ2-5; 8 nucleotides line up with TRBD1. Per germline, CDR1 SGHNT and CDR2 YYREEE (reference sequence). Unmatched junction bases numbered 15, after V lost 4 bases and J lost 1 base. The CDR3 has 18 amino acids.

The genes are TRBV5-8 and TRBJ2-7, with D maybe TRBD1 (5 bases). V lost 0 bases and J lost 8, with 12 bases in between. The germline gives CDR1 SGHTS, CDR2 YDEGEE. CDR3 length: 13 amino acids. CDR3 amino acids: CASSLVTDFKQYF. In DNA form, the CDR3 reads TGTGCCAGCAGCTTGGTGACAGATTTTAAGCAGTACTTC.

This clonotype was seen just once. This rearrangement joins TRBV7-2 to TRBJ2-7; no clear D gene. CDR1 and CDR2 from the germline V gene are SGHTA and FQGNSA. V lost 6 bases to trimming and J lost 0 bases, with 12 bases between them. The CDR3 is 14 amino acids. CDR3 residues: CASSLDTVSYEQYF. CDR3 nucleotides: TGTGCCAGCAGTCTCGACACGGTCTCCTACGAGCAGTACTTC. The full variable domain, with the rest looked up from reference TRBV7-2 and TRBJ2-7, is GAGVSQSPSNKVTEKGKDVELRCDPISGHTALYWYRQSLGQGLEFLIYFQGNSAPDKSGLPSDRFSAERTGGSVSTLTIQRTQQEDSAVYLCASSLDTVSYEQYFGPGTRLTVT.

Only a few counts were recorded for this clonotype. V and J are TRBV12-3 or TRBV12-4 and TRBJ1-1; D ambiguous. Trimming took off 7 bases at V and 3 bases at J, with 15 bases between the two ends. The CDR3 covers 14 residues. For the CDR3, the DNA is TGTGCCAGCACCCCGGTAGAGGGCTACACTGAAGCTTTCTTT. Amino acid sequence: CASTPVEGYTEAFF.

This clonotype has just a few counts. V gene TRBV29-1 combines with J gene TRBJ1-1, with TRBD1 matching 11 bases. This CDR3 is 14 amino acids long. V lost 3 bases, J lost 5 bases, and 5 bases stayed unmatched. Per the germline V gene, CDR1 is SQVTM and CDR2 is ANQGSEA. The CDR3 bases are TGCAGCGTTGATAGGACAGGGGGCCAGACTGAAGCTTTCTTT. It encodes CSVDRTGGQTEAFF.